This T cell receptor beta chain was sequenced during a study of blood T cells in healthy people across ages. In its sample, this clonotype was seen a few times. A second PCR of 7 to 11 cycles used a sample-barcoded 5' primer and a J-beta primer mix. Each cDNA molecule received a tag from a template-switch adaptor that had 12 random nucleotides. TCRdb re-called the 5' RACE reads through MiXCR, storing one row per CDR3 protein. The data hold around 1,600,000 distinct CDR3 sequences, with about 45% observed a single time. Germline CDR1 is SGDLS and CDR2 is YYNGEE. CDR3 size: 14 residues. J lost 5 bases, V lost 2 bases, and 1 base had no gene match.

The chain joins TRBV9 to TRBJ1-4; 9 nucleotides match TRBD1. This clonotype originated in a woman between 18 and 30 years old in good health. The specimen was blood. In DNA, the CDR3 is TGTGCCAGCAGCGTCGGGACAGGGAATGAAAAACTGTTTTTT. Its translation: CASSVGTGNEKLFF.